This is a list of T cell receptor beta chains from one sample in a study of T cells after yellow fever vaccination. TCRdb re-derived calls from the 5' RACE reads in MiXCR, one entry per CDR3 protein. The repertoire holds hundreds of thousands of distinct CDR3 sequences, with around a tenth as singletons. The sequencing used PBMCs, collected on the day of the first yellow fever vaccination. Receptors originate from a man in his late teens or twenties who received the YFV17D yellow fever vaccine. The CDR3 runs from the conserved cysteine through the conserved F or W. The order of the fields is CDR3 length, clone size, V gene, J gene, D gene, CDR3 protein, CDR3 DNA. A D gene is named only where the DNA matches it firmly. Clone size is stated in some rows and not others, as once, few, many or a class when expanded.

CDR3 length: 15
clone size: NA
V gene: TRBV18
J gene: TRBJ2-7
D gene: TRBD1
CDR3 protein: CASSAWTGSPYEQYF
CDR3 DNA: TGTGCCAGCTCAGCTTGGACAGGGAGTCCCTACGAGCAGTACTTC

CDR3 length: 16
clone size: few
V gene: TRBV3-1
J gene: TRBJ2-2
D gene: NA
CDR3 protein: CASSLGSLQGTGELFF
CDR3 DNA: TGTGCCAGCAGCCTCGGGTCCCTCCAGGGCACCGGGGAGCTGTTTTTT

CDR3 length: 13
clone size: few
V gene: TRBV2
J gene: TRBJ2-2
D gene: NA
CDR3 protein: CASSEVTGGELFF
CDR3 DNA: TGTGCCAGCAGTGAAGTTACGGGGGGGGAGCTGTTTTTT

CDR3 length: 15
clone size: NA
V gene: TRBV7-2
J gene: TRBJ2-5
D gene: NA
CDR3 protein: CASSLKGGGGETQYF
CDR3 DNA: TGTGCCAGCAGCTTAAAGGGGGGGGGAGGAGAGACCCAGTACTTC

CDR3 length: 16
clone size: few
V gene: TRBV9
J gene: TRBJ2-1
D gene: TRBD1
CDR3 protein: CASSAERTGRFDEQFF
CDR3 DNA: TGTGCCAGCAGCGCCGAGAGGACAGGGAGGTTCGATGAGCAGTTCTTC

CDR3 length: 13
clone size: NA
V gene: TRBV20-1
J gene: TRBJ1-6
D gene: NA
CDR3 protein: CSARAGLNSPLHF
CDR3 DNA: TGCAGTGCTAGAGCAGGGTTAAATTCACCCCTCCACTTT

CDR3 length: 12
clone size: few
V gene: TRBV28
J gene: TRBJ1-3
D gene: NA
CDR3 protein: CASTSYGNTIYF
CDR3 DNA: TGTGCCAGCACGAGTTATGGAAACACCATATATTTT

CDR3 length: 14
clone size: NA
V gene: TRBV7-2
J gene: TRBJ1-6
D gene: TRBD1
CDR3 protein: CASSRRDRNSPLHF
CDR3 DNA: TGTGCCAGCAGCCGACGGGACAGAAATTCACCCCTCCACTTT

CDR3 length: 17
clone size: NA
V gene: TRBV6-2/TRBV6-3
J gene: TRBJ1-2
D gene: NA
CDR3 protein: CASSYSRIGTKLSGYTF
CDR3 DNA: TGTGCCAGCAGTTACTCGAGGATCGGGACAAAACTTTCGGGCTACACCTTC

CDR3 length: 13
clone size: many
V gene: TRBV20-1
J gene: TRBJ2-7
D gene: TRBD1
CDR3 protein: CSARDRVSYEQYF
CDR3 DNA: TGCAGTGCCCGGGACAGGGTGTCCTACGAGCAGTACTTC

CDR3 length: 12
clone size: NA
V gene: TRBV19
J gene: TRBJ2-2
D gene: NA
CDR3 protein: CASSTYSRELFF
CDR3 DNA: TGTGCCAGTAGTACCTATTCTCGGGAGCTGTTTTTT

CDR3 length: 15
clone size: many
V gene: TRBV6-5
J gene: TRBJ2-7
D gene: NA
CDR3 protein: CASRQYTSGHYEQYF
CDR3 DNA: TGTGCCAGCAGACAGTACACCTCAGGTCACTACGAGCAGTACTTC

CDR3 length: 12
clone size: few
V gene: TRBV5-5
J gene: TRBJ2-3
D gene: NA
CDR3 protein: CASSSWFDTQYF
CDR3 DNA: TGTGCCAGCAGCTCCTGGTTCGATACGCAGTATTTT

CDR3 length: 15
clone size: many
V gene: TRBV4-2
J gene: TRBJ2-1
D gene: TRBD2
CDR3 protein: CASTPSGGQYNEQFF
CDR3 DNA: TGTGCCAGCACCCCTAGCGGGGGCCAATACAATGAGCAGTTCTTC

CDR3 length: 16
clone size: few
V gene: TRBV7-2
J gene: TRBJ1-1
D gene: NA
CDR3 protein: CASSFIAGFLNTEAFF
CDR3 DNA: TGTGCCAGCAGCTTTATCGCGGGCTTCCTGAACACTGAAGCTTTCTTT

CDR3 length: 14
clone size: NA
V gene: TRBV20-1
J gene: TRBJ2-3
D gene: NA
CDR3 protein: CSAKFFFGVDTQYF
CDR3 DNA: TGCAGTGCTAAATTCTTTTTTGGGGTAGATACGCAGTATTTT

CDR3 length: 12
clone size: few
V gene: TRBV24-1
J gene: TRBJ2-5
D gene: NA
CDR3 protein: CATSDLPGPEYF
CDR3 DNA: TGTGCCACCAGTGATTTACCGGGACCGGAGTACTTC

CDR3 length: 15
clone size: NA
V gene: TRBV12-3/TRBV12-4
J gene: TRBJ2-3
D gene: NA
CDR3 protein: CASSQGRVHTDTQYF
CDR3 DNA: TGTGCCAGCAGTCAGGGACGGGTCCACACAGATACGCAGTATTTT

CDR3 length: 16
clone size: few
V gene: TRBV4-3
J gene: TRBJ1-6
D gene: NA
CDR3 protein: CASSQDEGRANSPLHF
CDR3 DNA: TGCGCCAGCAGCCAAGATGAGGGCAGGGCTAATTCACCCCTCCACTTT

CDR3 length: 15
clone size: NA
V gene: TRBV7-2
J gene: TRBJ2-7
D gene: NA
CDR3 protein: CASSLGGGKPYEQYF
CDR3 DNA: TGTGCCAGCAGCTTAGGGGGGGGCAAGCCCTACGAGCAGTACTTC

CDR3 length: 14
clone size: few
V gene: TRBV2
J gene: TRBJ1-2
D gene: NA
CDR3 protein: CASSELGTNYGYTF
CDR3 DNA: TGTGCCAGCAGTGAACTCGGAACTAACTATGGCTACACCTTC

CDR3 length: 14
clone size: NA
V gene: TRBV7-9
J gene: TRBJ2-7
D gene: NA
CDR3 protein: CASSLVDRLDEQYF
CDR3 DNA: TGTGCCAGCAGCTTAGTAGACAGACTGGACGAGCAGTACTTC

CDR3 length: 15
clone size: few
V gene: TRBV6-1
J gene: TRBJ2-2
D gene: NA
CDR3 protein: CASAKGVTNTGELFF
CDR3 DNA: TGTGCCTCAGCGAAGGGGGTGACGAACACCGGGGAGCTGTTTTTT

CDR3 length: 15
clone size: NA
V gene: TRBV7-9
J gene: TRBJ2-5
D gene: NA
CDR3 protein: CASSRVVVGGETQYF
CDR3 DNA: TGTGCCAGCAGTAGAGTCGTGGTAGGGGGAGAGACCCAGTACTTC

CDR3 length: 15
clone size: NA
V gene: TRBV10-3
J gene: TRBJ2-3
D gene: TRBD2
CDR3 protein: CAITRLAGSTDTQYF
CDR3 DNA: TGTGCCATCACCCGACTAGCGGGGAGCACAGATACGCAGTATTTT

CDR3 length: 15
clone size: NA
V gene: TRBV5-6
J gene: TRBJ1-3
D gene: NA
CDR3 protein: CASSLRDRSGNTIYF
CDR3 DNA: TGTGCCAGCAGCTTGAGGGATCGCTCTGGAAACACCATATATTTT

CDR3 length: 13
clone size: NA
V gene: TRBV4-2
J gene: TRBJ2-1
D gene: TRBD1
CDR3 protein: CASSPDRVGTQFF
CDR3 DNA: TGTGCCAGCAGCCCCGACAGGGTTGGAACACAGTTCTTC

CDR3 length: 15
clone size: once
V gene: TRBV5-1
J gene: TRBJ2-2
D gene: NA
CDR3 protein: CASSLDRAYTGELFF
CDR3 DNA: TGCGCCAGCAGCTTGGACAGGGCGTACACCGGGGAGCTGTTTTTT

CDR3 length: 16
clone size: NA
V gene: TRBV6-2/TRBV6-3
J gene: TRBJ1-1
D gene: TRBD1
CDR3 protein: CASSNPSGTVNTEAFF
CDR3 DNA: TGTGCCAGCAGTAATCCCTCCGGGACAGTGAACACTGAAGCTTTCTTT